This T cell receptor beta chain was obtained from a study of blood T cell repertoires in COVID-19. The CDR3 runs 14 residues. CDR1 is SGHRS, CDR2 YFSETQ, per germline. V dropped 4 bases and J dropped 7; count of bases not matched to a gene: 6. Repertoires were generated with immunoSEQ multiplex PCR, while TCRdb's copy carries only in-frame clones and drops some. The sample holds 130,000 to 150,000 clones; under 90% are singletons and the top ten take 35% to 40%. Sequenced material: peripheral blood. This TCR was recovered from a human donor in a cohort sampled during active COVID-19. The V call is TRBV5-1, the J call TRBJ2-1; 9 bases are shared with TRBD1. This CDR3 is CASSTGTGYNEQFF. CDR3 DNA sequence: TGCGCCAGCAGCACCGGGACAGGGTATAATGAGCAGTTCTTC.